This T cell receptor (beta chain) was found in a study of identical twins. Whole-study findings and limits: Modeled out-of-frame TCR alpha sharing in monozygotic twins fell below observed levels. Twins shared beta out-of-frame sequences in excess, but this excess was weaker. Reduced insertions were recorded for abundant cord blood beta clonotypes, with no such pattern in memory repertoires. A partial confounding effect on zero-insertion analyses could come from invariant MAIT and iNKT cells.

This CDR3 comprises 15 residues. Per the germline V gene, CDR1 is LGHNA and CDR2 is YNFKEQ. As concerns this clonotype: Its cognate antigen is unknown. An end of the junction differs from the germline gene, which may be a read error.

One entry per CDR3 protein results from TCRdb running MiXCR on the 5' RACE reads. Here the sample spans 310,000 or so distinct CDR3 sequences, more than 6.5% being singletons. The same sample was also used in a study of yellow fever vaccine responses in identical twins.

This chain connects TRBV4-2 to TRBJ2-1; TRBD2 aligns across 7 bases. The source material was memory (CD45RO+) T cells sorted from blood. The sequence was collected from a woman under 30 in good health. CDR3 coding DNA: TGTGCCAGCAGCGAAGAGCGGGGTCCCCACAATGAGCAGTTCTTC. Translating gives CASSEERGPHNEQFF.